This T cell receptor (beta chain) came from a study of blood T cell repertoires in COVID-19 (dated by TCRdb to 2019 to 2021). About the investigation overall: Collaborator samples came from the United States, Italy and Spain and covered acute and convalescent phases of COVID-19. Deeply sampled blood TCRbeta repertoires from subjects exposed to, actively infected with, or recovered from COVID-19 were included in the dataset. Where available, HLA class I and class II types were taken from metadata supplied by the sample provider and were not determined by assay-based typing. The prospective study material was composed of cDNA or gDNA derived from T cells, B-cell-depleted T cells, or PBMCs. The repertoires were released in a freely available public database meant as a resource for research on the immune response to SARS-CoV-2. The samples were drawn from the first 160 participants of the ongoing ImmuneRACE study and from under 1,500 subjects provided by 6 global collaborators. Sample metadata almost always included a de-identified subject ID, COVID-19 status, age in years and sex.

With respect to this clone: The target of this receptor is not known. One base away there is no much larger clone; base qualities are not given.

General findings and caveats noted by the study authors: The quantity of clinical and demographic metadata differed by source and by participant and was supplied without curation.

CDR1 and CDR2 (LNHDA, SQIVND) derive from the germline V gene (reference sequence). The CDR3 runs 12 residues from the cysteine to the phenylalanine. The kept DNA is CDR3 alone, 36 bases in frame from the first base. V and J lose 6 bases and 11 bases, and a span of 14 bases separates them. The immunoSEQ Assay, a bias-controlled multiplex PCR, was used to amplify TCRbeta CDR3 regions from genomic DNA. Per the source publication's procedure: The number of nucleated cells in each sample was estimated by amplification of reference gene primers within the assay. To quantify the absolute abundance of each unique TCRbeta CDR3 rearrangement, sequence reads were collapsed and filtered. For each sample, productive Simpson clonality was calculated by taking the square root of Simpson's diversity index across productive rearrangements. In its TCRdb copy, this immuneACCESS table keeps in-frame sequences only and misses some clones. Where compared with another copy, unresolved V genes explain less than half of these, and the others have no known cause. V and J calls and clone size are those listed in that table; D and trimming were worked out from the DNA. Present in this sample are about 100,000 clones, 90% to 95% of which were seen just once. The ten largest clones add up to over 0.95% of the sample.

Collaborating institutions collected whole blood in K2EDTA tubes following their own protocols. For TCRbeta analysis, collaborator samples were shipped as frozen whole blood, as isolated PBMCs, or as DNA extracted from either sample type. This receptor was obtained from a man aged 60 to 69 with acute or convalescent COVID-19. The sequenced sample was peripheral blood. The chain joins TRBV19 to TRBJ1-5, and TRBD1 may be the D gene, going by 5 matching bases. The CDR3 corresponds to CASRGLASTQHF. In nucleotides, the sequence is TGTGCCAGTAGGGGGCTGGCTTCGACCCAGCATTTT.